The entry below describes one TCR beta chain. The antigen is undetermined. These data originate in a study of cytomegalovirus exposure and HLA in healthy donors. Study-wide results and caveats: Among TCR beta chains, those listed as cytomegalovirus-associated numbered approximately 150.

This CDR3 has 15 residues. Trimming took off 2 bases at V and 0 bases at J, with 10 bases between the two ends. Germline CDR1 and CDR2: SGHTA and FQGTGA. Measured with immunoSEQ multiplex PCR; TCRdb has only the in-frame clones, and not every one. Of about 110,000 clones listed, approximately 96% are singletons. The TCR originated in a woman under 30 in good health and CMV-seronegative. Sequencing was done on a sample of PBMCs. This chain joins TRBV7-3 and TRBJ1-1, with D tentatively TRBD1 (5 bases). CDR3 in DNA: TGTGCCAGCAGCTTATACGGGGGTCTGAACACTGAAGCTTTCTTT. It specifies CASSLYGGLNTEAFF.